These 10 T cell receptor beta chains share one sample of origin, sequenced in a study of post-analysis software for immune sequencing data. Study-wide findings and caveats: Five TRBV segments appeared more often in patients than in controls, and TRBV5-6, TRBV5-1 and TRBV20-1 were among these.

Carried by the TCR beta cDNA libraries were unique molecular identifiers. TCRdb analysed the PCR reads with MiXCR anew, one entry per CDR3 protein. The sample has fewer than 900,000 distinct CDR3 sequences, just over 45% seen once; the top ten hold over 4.5%. No antigen has been assigned to these receptors. The sequenced material came from blood. The receptors originated from a girl aged 5 to 17 with multiple sclerosis.

The chain uses TRBV10-3 and TRBJ2-1, with 9 bases matching TRBD1. This CDR3 region has 15 residues. Germline V gives CDR1 ENHRY, CDR2 SYGVKD. V lost 6 bases and J lost 7; bases outside the gene matches: 10. As DNA, the CDR3 is TGTGCCATCAGCGCGGGACAGGGTAGGTGGAATGAGCAGTTCTTC. Translation: CAISAGQGRWNEQFF.

The chain combines TRBV20-1 with TRBJ1-2; TRBD1 aligns across 9 bases. Germline V lookup: CDR1 DFQATT, CDR2 SNEGSKA (reference sequence). This CDR3 spans 14 amino acids. The junction had 11 bases not matched to a gene; V was cut back by 6 bases and J by 6 bases. CDR3 amino acids: CSAQGTGHRDGYTF. Written as DNA, the CDR3 is TGCAGTGCGCAGGGGACAGGGCATAGGGATGGCTACACCTTC.

The chain joins TRBV18 to TRBJ2-1; 12 bases are shared with TRBD2. The junction had 4 bases not matched to a gene; V was cut back by 2 bases and J by 8 bases. CDR3 length equals 15 residues. In germline, CDR1 is KGHSH, CDR2 LQKENI. Here the CDR3 reads CASSPATSGSYEQFF. DNA for the CDR3: TGTGCCAGCTCACCAGCGACTAGCGGGAGCTATGAGCAGTTCTTC.

This clonotype was observed a few times. The CDR3 here is CASSYSAQPQHF. The CDR3 nucleotides are TGTGCCAGCAGTTACTCGGCACAGCCCCAGCATTTT. This chain links TRBV6-6 with TRBJ1-5; no reliable D call. There are 12 residues in the CDR3. The V and J ends lost 0 bases and 7 bases respectively, with 4 bases between them. Per the germline V gene, CDR1 is MNHNY and CDR2 is SVGAGI (reference sequence).

This chain uses TRBV2 with TRBJ2-3; 10 positions agree with TRBD1. CDR1 is SNHLY, CDR2 FYNNEI, per germline. V shed 3 bases and J 4 bases; nucleotides not matched to a gene: 7. The CDR3 consists of 16 residues. The CDR3 region is CASSDPGQGRADTQYF. DNA for the CDR3: TGTGCCAGCAGTGATCCGGGACAGGGGCGAGCAGATACGCAGTATTTT.

V is TRBV6-5 and J is TRBJ2-5; TRBD1 matches 8 bases. Germline loops: CDR1 MNHEY, CDR2 SVGAGI. J gave up 4 bases and V 10 bases, and 11 bases lay outside the gene matches. CDR3 size: 14 residues. The CDR3 loop is CATSVKQGGETQYF. The CDR3 nucleotides read TGTGCCACCTCAGTGAAACAGGGGGGAGAGACCCAGTACTTC.

CDR3 coding DNA: TGCAGTGCTAACATAGCGGGACCGCAGGATGAGCAGTTCTTC. The encoded protein is CSANIAGPQDEQFF. This chain connects TRBV20-1 to TRBJ2-1; 8 bases are a match to TRBD2. The V gene's germline CDR1 is DFQATT and CDR2 SNEGSKA (reference sequence). The CDR3 spans 14 residues. V gave up 4 bases and J gave up 8 bases; unmatched junction bases: 10.

The CDR3 region has the DNA TGTGCCAGCAGTTTCGGAGGGGGCCCCGAGACCCAGTACTTC. It is translated as CASSFGGGPETQYF. The rearrangement links TRBV12-3 or TRBV12-4 to TRBJ2-7, with D possibly TRBD1 on 7 matching bases. The tail of the sequence fits TRBJ2-5 better, so the J call may be wrong. The CDR3 consists of 14 residues.

V usage is TRBV7-9 and J usage is TRBJ2-5; 9 nucleotides line up with TRBD2. This CDR3 region has 19 residues. Germline assignment: CDR1 SEHNR and CDR2 FQNEAQ (reference sequence). V dropped 5 bases and J dropped 2; count of bases not matched to a gene: 18. As DNA, the CDR3 is TGTGCCAGCAGCCCCCGGACTGCGACTAGCGGATACCTTCAAGAGACCCAGTACTTC. Amino acid sequence: CASSPRTATSGYLQETQYF.

The chain uses TRBV3-1 and TRBJ2-1; the match to TRBD2 covers 9 bases. With 3 bases clipped from V and 7 bases from J, the junction kept 13 bases outside the gene matches. Germline V gene lookup returns CDR1 LGHDT and CDR2 YNNKEL (reference sequence). The CDR3 consists of 17 residues. CDR3 bases: TGTGCCAGCAGCCAGGCGGAGGCGGGAGGGCTAGGTAATGAGCAGTTCTTC. Its translation is CASSQAEAGGLGNEQFF.